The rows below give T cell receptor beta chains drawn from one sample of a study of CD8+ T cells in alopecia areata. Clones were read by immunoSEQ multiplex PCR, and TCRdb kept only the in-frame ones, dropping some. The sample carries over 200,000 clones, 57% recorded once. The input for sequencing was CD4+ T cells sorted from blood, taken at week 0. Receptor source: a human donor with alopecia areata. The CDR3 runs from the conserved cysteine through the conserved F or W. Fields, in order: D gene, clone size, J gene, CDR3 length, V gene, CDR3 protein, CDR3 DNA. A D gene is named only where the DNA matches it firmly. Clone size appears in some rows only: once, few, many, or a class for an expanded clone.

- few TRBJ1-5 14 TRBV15 CATSRRTSNQPQHF TGTGCCACCAGCAGAAGGACAAGCAATCAGCCCCAGCATTTT
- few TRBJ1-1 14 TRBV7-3 CASSFQGARAEAFF TGTGCCAGCAGCTTTCAAGGGGCGCGAGCTGAAGCTTTCTTT
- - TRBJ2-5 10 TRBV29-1 CSSWRETQYF TGCAGCTCCTGGAGGGAGACCCAGTACTTC
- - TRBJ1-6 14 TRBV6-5 CASSYSGGYSPLHF TGTGCCAGCAGTTACTCGGGGGGTTATTCACCCCTCCACTTT
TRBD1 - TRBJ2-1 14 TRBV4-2 CASSVTRGPNEQFF TGTGCCAGCAGCGTCACCAGGGGGCCCAATGAGCAGTTCTTC
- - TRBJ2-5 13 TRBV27 CASSLFDRETQYF TGTGCCAGCAGTTTATTTGACAGAGAGACCCAGTACTTC
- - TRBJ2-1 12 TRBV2 CASSEQGYEQFF TGTGCCAGCAGTGAACAGGGGTATGAGCAGTTCTTC
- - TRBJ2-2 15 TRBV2 CASRAGLGGTGELFF TGTGCCAGCAGGGCTGGACTTGGTGGGACCGGGGAGCTGTTTTTT
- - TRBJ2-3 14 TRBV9 CASSVRGNTDTQYF TGTGCCAGCAGCGTCAGGGGAAACACAGATACGCAGTATTTT
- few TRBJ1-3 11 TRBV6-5 CASSYRDTIYF TGTGCCAGCAGTTACCGCGATACCATATATTTT
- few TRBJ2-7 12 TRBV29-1 CSVEWNSYEQYF TGCAGCGTCGAATGGAACTCCTACGAGCAGTACTTC
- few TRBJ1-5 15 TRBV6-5 CASTPPGPVGQPQHF TGTGCCAGCACCCCCCCCGGACCGGTAGGACAGCCCCAGCATTTT
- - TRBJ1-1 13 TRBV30 CAWSPGMNTEAFF TGTGCCTGGAGTCCAGGGATGAACACTGAAGCTTTCTTT
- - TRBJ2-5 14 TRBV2 CASSDPGVVETQYF TGTGCCAGCAGTGACCCGGGAGTAGTGGAGACCCAGTACTTC
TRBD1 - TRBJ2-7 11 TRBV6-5 CASTNRGEQYF TGTGCCAGCACTAACAGGGGCGAGCAGTACTTC
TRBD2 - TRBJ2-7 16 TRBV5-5 CASSLWITSDLYEQYF TGTGCCAGCAGCTTGTGGATAACTAGCGACTTATACGAGCAGTACTTC
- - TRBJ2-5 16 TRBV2 CASSDRAGAPQGTQYF TGTGCCAGCAGTGATCGGGCAGGGGCCCCGCAGGGGACCCAGTACTTC